Below, 27 T cell receptor beta chains from the same sample are listed, as sequenced in a study of T cell responses to AZD1222 COVID-19 vaccine. TCRdb's table, derived via immunoSEQ multiplex PCR, lists solely in-frame clones and lacks some. The data contain 140,000 to 150,000 clones, 86% of them singletons. The sequences come from peripheral blood, collected 28 days after the second AZD1222 dose. These receptors all come from an adult who received the AZD1222 COVID-19 vaccine.

J is TRBJ2-7 and V is TRBV5-6; D tentatively fits TRBD1 or TRBD2 (6 bases each). This CDR3 is 12 amino acids long. Germline CDR1 and CDR2: SGHDT and YYEEEE. V was clipped by 1 base and J by 5 bases, with 7 bases between them. Here the CDR3 reads CASSLRGHEQYF. DNA of the CDR3: TGTGCCAGCAGCTTGCGGGGGCACGAGCAGTACTTC.

The chain recombines TRBV11-2 with TRBJ2-1, with D unresolved. The V end was cut by 5 bases, the J end by 1 base, with 15 bases between. Germline V lookup: CDR1 SGHAT, CDR2 FQNNGV. The CDR3 loop spans 16 amino acids. The CDR3 nucleotides read TGTGCCAGCAGCGAGCACTCCAGCCTTTCCTACAATGAGCAGTTCTTC. Translated, it gives CASSEHSSLSYNEQFF.

The V gene is TRBV19, the J gene TRBJ2-7; a weak D match, TRBD1 (6 bases). V was shortened by 5 bases and J by 2 bases, with 10 bases between the two germline ends. Germline V gene data show CDR1 as LNHDA and CDR2 as SQIVND (reference sequence). The CDR3 is made up of 13 amino acids. The CDR3 DNA is TGTGCCAGTAGTCAGGGGCTACCCTACGAGCAGTACTTC. Translating gives CASSQGLPYEQYF.

J is TRBJ2-7 and V is TRBV28; 7 positions match TRBD1. The germline V gene has CDR1 MDHEN and CDR2 SYDVKM. V lost 5 bases to trimming and J lost 1 base; unmatched junction nucleotides: 5. The CDR3 consists of 14 residues. CDR3 nucleotide sequence: TGTGCCAGCAGTCCCATGACAGGGTCCTACGAGCAGTACTTC. Its protein product is CASSPMTGSYEQYF.

This clone was counted only a few times. The identical CDR3 is also encoded by other nucleotide sequences in the sample. The rearrangement joins TRBV6-5 to TRBJ1-3, with TRBD1 as a possible D gene (5 bases). From germline, CDR1 is MNHEY and CDR2 SVGAGI. This CDR3 has 15 amino acids. V was trimmed by 5 bases and J by 0 bases, leaving 11 bases between them. CDR3 coding DNA: TGTGCCAGCAGTAGGGGCCCTAGCTCTGGAAACACCATATATTTT. This sequence encodes CASSRGPSSGNTIYF.

The chain recombines TRBV10-3 with TRBJ2-7, with D possibly being TRBD2 (5 bases). The V gene's germline CDR1 is ENHRY and CDR2 SYGVKD. The CDR3 length is 15 residues. Trimming took 4 bases from V and 4 from J, leaving 17 bases between them. The CDR3 loop reads CAISAWEYLEYEQYF. Here the CDR3 DNA reads TGTGCCATCAGTGCTTGGGAGTATCTAGAGTACGAGCAGTACTTC.

As concerns this clone: An end of the junction does not agree with germline; a read error may underlie this. This chain joins TRBV18 and TRBJ2-3; 9 bases line up with TRBD1. The CDR3 consists of 14 residues. Looked up from germline, CDR1 is KGHSH and CDR2 is LQKENI. CDR3 in DNA: TGTGCCAGCTCCCCACAGGGGGCAACAGATACGCAGTATTTT. Its protein product is CASSPQGATDTQYF.

The chain has TRBV19 and TRBJ2-3; no firm D call. The germline V gene encodes CDR1 LNHDA and CDR2 SQIVND (reference sequence). The CDR3 sequence is 16 residues long. V lost 1 base and J lost 5, with 16 bases in between. Written as DNA, the CDR3 is TGTGCCAGTAGTATAGGGGAATATCGAATAGAAGATACGCAGTATTTT. Its protein product is CASSIGEYRIEDTQYF. The variable domain in full, completed from reference TRBV19 and TRBJ2-3, reads DGGITQSPKYLFRKEGQNVTLSCEQNLNHDAMYWYRQDPGQGLRLIYYSQIVNDFQKGDIAEGYSVSREKKESFPLTVTSAQKNPTAFYLCASSIGEYRIEDTQYFGPGTRLTVL.

This clone was observed a handful of times. This rearrangement joins TRBV19 to TRBJ2-3; 9 bases align to TRBD1. The CDR3 is made up of 15 amino acids. The junction had 5 bases not matched to a gene; V was cut back by 5 bases and J by 2 bases. The germline V gene encodes CDR1 LNHDA and CDR2 SQIVND (reference sequence). CDR3 sequence (DNA): TGTGCCAGTAGTCCCGGACAGGGGTTCACAGATACGCAGTATTTT. Translating it yields CASSPGQGFTDTQYF.

This chain connects TRBV7-9 to TRBJ2-3; TRBD1 agrees at 8 bases. CDR3 length: 13 amino acids. Germline CDR1 is SEHNR and CDR2 is FQNEAQ (reference sequence). Unmatched junction bases numbered 2, after V lost 5 bases and J lost 4 bases. The CDR3, as DNA: TGTGCCAGCAGCCCCAGGGGGCCAGATACGCAGTATTTT. It specifies CASSPRGPDTQYF.

V usage is TRBV18 and J usage is TRBJ2-7, with D unclear. CDR3 length: 17 amino acids. Germline V gene sequence: CDR1 KGHSH, CDR2 LQKENI. Trimming took off 2 bases at V and 9 bases at J, with 26 bases between the two ends. The CDR3 region has the DNA TGTGCCAGCTCACCAGAATTCGACCTTGTCGGGCGTTGGGGGCAGTACTTC. It is translated as CASSPEFDLVGRWGQYF.

This clone was detected only once. The CDR3 DNA follows: TGTGCCAGCAGCTTACAAGGGGCCTCCTACCTTTACGAGCAGTACTTC. Translation: CASSLQGASYLYEQYF. The chain joins TRBV11-2 to TRBJ2-7; possibly TRBD1 for D (5 bases). The CDR3 totals 16 residues. The V gene lost 2 bases and the J gene lost 4 bases, with 18 bases spanning the gap. Germline-derived CDR1 and CDR2 are SGHAT and FQNNGV.

The chain combines TRBV10-3 with TRBJ2-3; the D gene is possibly TRBD2 (5 bases). Deletions cut 7 bases from V and 0 bases from J, with 17 bases between. CDR1 is ENHRY, CDR2 SYGVKD, per germline. This CDR3 is 16 amino acids long. CDR3 DNA sequence: TGTGCCATCAAGAAGGAAGCGGCGTATAGCACAGATACGCAGTATTTT. Amino acids: CAIKKEAAYSTDTQYF.

The chain combines TRBV24-1 with TRBJ1-2, with D tentatively TRBD1 (5 bases). V lost 9 bases to trimming and J lost 3 bases, with 16 bases between them. CDR1 and CDR2 (germline): KGHDR, SFDVKD. The CDR3 runs 14 residues. The CDR3 here is CATGGGGTYYGYTF. The CDR3 DNA reads TGTGCCACCGGGGGGGGAGGAACCTACTATGGCTACACCTTC.

The chain uses TRBV5-1 and TRBJ2-2, with unresolved D. This CDR3 comprises 16 residues. Germline V gene sequence: CDR1 SGHRS, CDR2 YFSETQ. V lost 4 bases and J lost 4, with 17 bases in between. The CDR3, as DNA: TGCGCCAGCAGCCCCCGAGGCTTAGCCAGCACCGGGGAGCTGTTTTTT. It codes for CASSPRGLASTGELFF. The complete variable domain, with remaining parts taken from reference TRBV5-1 and TRBJ2-2, reads KAGVTQTPRYLIKTRGQQVTLSCSPISGHRSVSWYQQTPGQGLQFLFEYFSETQRNKGNFPGRFSGRQFSNSRSEMNVSTLELGDSALYLCASSPRGLASTGELFFGEGSRLTVL.

The chain has TRBV7-2 and TRBJ2-4; a weak D match, TRBD2 (5 bases). Germline CDR1 is SGHTA and CDR2 is FQGNSA. The CDR3 extends over 14 amino acids. V lost 5 bases and J lost 6, with 14 bases in between. The CDR3 DNA is TGTGCCAGCAGCCCCCCGGGGTTTGGAAACATTCAGTACTTC. This translates into CASSPPGFGNIQYF.

A single count supports this clone. The J gene is TRBJ2-1, the V gene TRBV6-5; the D gene could be TRBD1 or TRBD2 (5 bases each). The V end was cut by 6 bases, the J end by 2 bases, with 11 bases between. This CDR3 spans 14 amino acids. The germline V gene has CDR1 MNHEY and CDR2 SVGAGI. CDR3 residues: CASSLRGAYNEQFF. The CDR3 DNA reads as TGTGCCAGCAGCTTACGAGGGGCCTACAATGAGCAGTTCTTC.

The J gene is TRBJ2-1, the V gene TRBV27; 8 bases align to TRBD1. J gave up 4 bases and V 2 bases, and 7 bases lay outside the gene matches. Germline V lookup: CDR1 MNHEY, CDR2 SMNVEV (reference sequence). This CDR3 comprises 16 residues. The CDR3: CASSLQAGGLYNEQFF. Here the CDR3 DNA reads TGTGCCAGCAGTTTACAGGCAGGGGGCTTGTACAATGAGCAGTTCTTC.

The chain combines TRBV12-3 or TRBV12-4 with TRBJ1-1, with a tentative D call TRBD1 (6 bases). V was cut by 0 bases and J by 7 bases, with 9 bases left in between. The CDR3 runs to 13 residues. The CDR3 here is CASSLARGGEAFF. The DNA of the CDR3 is TGTGCCAGCAGTTTAGCCAGGGGTGGTGAAGCTTTCTTT.

This chain links TRBV3-1 (or the pseudogene TRBV3-2) with TRBJ1-5; D not resolved. The CDR3 has 14 residues. Looked up from germline, CDR1 is LGHDT and CDR2 is YNNKEL (reference sequence). The V end lost 11 bases, the J end lost 9 bases, and 23 bases lay between the germline ends. The CDR3 here is CACGWTNDGGPQHF. CDR3 bases: TGTGCCTGTGGTTGGACCAACGACGGCGGGCCCCAGCATTTT.

The V call is TRBV7-8, the J call TRBJ2-7; 10 bases are a match to TRBD1. Germline lookup yields CDR1 SGHVS and CDR2 FQNEAQ. With 5 bases clipped from V and 0 bases from J, the junction kept 7 bases outside the gene matches. This CDR3 comprises 16 residues. CDR3 sequence (DNA): TGTGCCAGCAGCCCCCCGACAGGGGGCATCTCCTACGAGCAGTACTTC. Its translation is CASSPPTGGISYEQYF.

J is TRBJ1-1 and V is TRBV7-9; D is perhaps TRBD1 (6 bases). This CDR3 is 15 amino acids long. From germline, CDR1 is SEHNR and CDR2 FQNEAQ (reference sequence). Trimming stripped 1 base from V and 0 bases from J, with 9 bases between. In nucleotides, the CDR3 is TGTGCCAGCAGCTTAGGCGGGACATTGAACACTGAAGCTTTCTTT. Protein: CASSLGGTLNTEAFF.

The chain links TRBV10-3 to TRBJ1-2, with 9 bases lining up with TRBD1. V lost 3 bases to trimming and J lost 2 bases; unmatched junction nucleotides: 7. From germline, CDR1 is ENHRY and CDR2 SYGVKD. The CDR3 is 16 residues long. The CDR3 DNA sequence: TGTGCCATCAGTGACCCCAGACAGGGGGAAAACTATGGCTACACCTTC. It is translated as CAISDPRQGENYGYTF.

The chain has TRBV29-1 and TRBJ1-2; TRBD1 matches 7 bases. There are 13 residues in the CDR3. J gave up 1 base and V 7 bases, and 6 bases lay outside the gene matches. The germline gives CDR1 SQVTM, CDR2 ANQGSEA. CDR3 nucleotides: TGCAGCGCCGGGGGACAGAGTAACTATGGCTACACCTTC. Its protein product is CSAGGQSNYGYTF.

The rearrangement links TRBV7-2 to TRBJ1-4; D might be TRBD1 (6 bases). This CDR3 spans 13 amino acids. Trimming took 3 bases from V and 6 from J, leaving 8 bases between them. The germline V gene has CDR1 SGHTA and CDR2 FQGNSA. The CDR3 nucleotides read TGTGCCAGCAGCTTGGGGGCTTATGAAAAACTGTTTTTT. This translates into CASSLGAYEKLFF.

The chain joins TRBV3-1 (or the pseudogene TRBV3-2) to TRBJ2-1; TRBD2 matches 9 bases. This CDR3 spans 14 amino acids. J lost 8 bases, V lost 6 bases, and 8 bases had no gene match. CDR1 is LGHDT, CDR2 YNNKEL, per germline (reference sequence). In nucleotides, the CDR3 is TGTGCCAGCAGTCCCGCGGGAGGGCCCCATGAGCAGTTCTTC. Amino acid sequence: CASSPAGGPHEQFF.

The chain combines TRBV7-9 with TRBJ1-6; TRBD1 aligns across 10 bases. Germline lookup yields CDR1 SEHNR and CDR2 FQNEAQ (reference sequence). This CDR3 comprises 15 residues. V gave up 5 bases and J gave up 5 bases; unmatched junction bases: 3. CDR3 nucleotides: TGTGCCAGCAGCCGAGGGACAGGGGATAATTCACCCCTCCACTTT. Translating gives CASSRGTGDNSPLHF.